Shown below are 19 T cell receptor beta chains from a single sample sequenced in a study of technical replicates of blood from several donors. TCRdb's table, derived via immunoSEQ multiplex PCR, lists solely in-frame clones and lacks some. The sample includes over 65,000 clones, roughly 98% seen only once; the top ten take roughly 0.17%. Source material: T cells isolated from PBMCs. The source of these receptors is a human donor in good health.

The chain has TRBV19 and TRBJ2-3, with unresolved D. Trimming shortened V by 6 bases and J by 1 base, and 11 bases separated the two germline ends. The CDR3 covers 14 residues. The germline V gene has CDR1 LNHDA and CDR2 SQIVND (reference sequence). The CDR3 region has the DNA TGTGCCAGTAGGGTAGCTTGGGGCACAGATACGCAGTATTTT. It is translated as CASRVAWGTDTQYF.

The chain links TRBV6-6 to TRBJ2-3; 7 nucleotides align to TRBD1. This CDR3 has 16 residues. V lost 1 base and J lost 4; bases outside the gene matches: 8. Germline CDR1 and CDR2: MNHNY and SVGAGI (reference sequence). The CDR3 is CASSYFWTGHPDTQYF. In DNA, the CDR3 is TGTGCCAGCAGTTACTTTTGGACAGGCCACCCAGATACGCAGTATTTT.

V gene TRBV5-5 combines with J gene TRBJ2-3, with TRBD1 matching 10 bases. From germline, CDR1 is SGHKS and CDR2 YYEKEE (reference sequence). The CDR3 is 16 residues long. V trimming: 3 bases; J trimming: 2 bases; junction bases outside the gene matches: 6. The CDR3 region is CASSSPGTGDTDTQYF. In DNA, the CDR3 is TGTGCCAGCAGCTCACCGGGGACAGGGGACACAGATACGCAGTATTTT.

The chain links TRBV28 to TRBJ2-2, with a tentative D call TRBD1 (6 bases). Between the trimmed V and J ends, which lost 5 bases and 10 bases, there was a span of 20 bases. Germline CDR1 is MDHEN and CDR2 is SYDVKM. The CDR3 length is 15 residues. Here the CDR3 DNA reads TGTGCCAGCAGTCTCACGGGGTTGGGGGCCGAGGAGCTGTTTTTT. It specifies CASSLTGLGAEELFF.

On this clone itself: An end of the junction does not agree with germline; a read error may underlie this. The chain uses TRBV7-7 and TRBJ1-1; perhaps TRBD1 as D (5 bases). This CDR3 has 13 amino acids. In germline, CDR1 is SSHAT, CDR2 FNYEAQ (reference sequence). CDR3 in DNA: TGTGCTAGCAGCACCGACAGAAACACTGAAGCTTTCTTT. As protein: CASSTDRNTEAFF.

V is TRBV2 and J is TRBJ2-5; TRBD2 matches at 8 bases. V lost 4 bases to trimming and J lost 4 bases; unmatched junction nucleotides: 14. This CDR3 contains 17 residues. Germline assignment: CDR1 SNHLY and CDR2 FYNNEI. The CDR3 bases are TGTGCCAGCAGTGGGTCTTTCATAGCTAGCGGGCGAGAGACCCAGTACTTC. It yields the protein CASSGSFIASGRETQYF.

The chain combines TRBV5-1 with TRBJ2-1; 12 bases fit TRBD2. The CDR3 is made up of 14 amino acids. Germline CDR1 reads SGHRS; CDR2 reads YFSETQ. The V gene end was trimmed by 1 base and the J gene end by 8 bases; junction bases not matched to a gene: 1. The CDR3 spells CASSLRTSGDEQFF. CDR3 DNA: TGCGCCAGCAGCTTGCGGACTAGCGGGGATGAGCAGTTCTTC.

This sequence joins TRBV29-1 and TRBJ2-2, with 9 nucleotides matching TRBD2. From germline, CDR1 is SQVTM and CDR2 ANQGSEA. Trimming removed 3 bases from V and 4 bases from J; junction bases left unmatched: 6. This CDR3 has 15 amino acids. The CDR3 DNA reads as TGCAGCGTTGAGGCGGGGGGGCTGTTCACCGGGGAGCTGTTTTTT. Amino acid sequence: CSVEAGGLFTGELFF.

The J gene is TRBJ2-1, the V gene TRBV30; D not resolved. From germline, CDR1 is GTSNPN and CDR2 SVGIG (reference sequence). There are 12 residues in the CDR3. V was clipped by 4 bases and J by 7 bases, with 11 bases between them. CDR3: CAWMPGTNEQFF. CDR3 bases: TGTGCCTGGATGCCAGGTACGAATGAGCAGTTCTTC.

This clone has a single count. CDR3 loop: CASREPGQQTFF. Written as DNA, the CDR3 is TGTGCCAGCAGGGAACCGGGACAGCAAACTTTCTTT. The gene calls are TRBV6-5 and TRBJ1-1; TRBD1 matches at 7 bases. The V and J ends lost 6 bases and 12 bases, in that order; junction bases with no gene match: 10. CDR1 MNHEY and CDR2 SVGAGI come from the germline V gene. This CDR3 is 12 amino acids long.

DNA for the CDR3: TGTGCCAGCAGCTTGCCGGGGGGAGACAGGGGGCAGTACTTC. Translating it yields CASSLPGGDRGQYF. The J gene is TRBJ2-7, the V gene TRBV5-4; a weak D match, TRBD1 (8 bases). CDR1 is SGHNT, CDR2 YYREEE, per germline (reference sequence). CDR3 length: 14 amino acids. Trimming removed 1 base at V and 9 bases at J, with 17 bases between.

The CDR3 bases are TGTGCCAGCAGCTTAAGGGCGGGGGGTGGTAATGAGCAGTTCTTC. It encodes CASSLRAGGGNEQFF. This chain links TRBV7-9 with TRBJ2-1; 8 positions match TRBD2. CDR1 SEHNR and CDR2 FQNEAQ come from the germline V gene (reference sequence). The CDR3 has 15 amino acids. The V segment lost 2 bases and the J segment 7 bases; nucleotides outside the gene matches: 7.

This clone was seen just once. The chain uses TRBV13 and TRBJ2-7; perhaps TRBD2 as D (7 bases). CDR1 and CDR2 from the germline V gene are PRHDT and FYEKMQ (reference sequence). V was clipped by 6 bases and J by 2 bases, with 14 bases between them. The CDR3 contains 14 residues. CDR3 in DNA: TGTGCCAGCAGTCGGGGGGCGGACGCCTACGAGCAGTACTTC. Protein product: CASSRGADAYEQYF. Combining the CDR3 with reference TRBV13 and TRBJ2-7 gives the whole variable domain AAGVIQSPRHLIKEKRETATLKCYPIPRHDTVYWYQQGPGQDPQFLISFYEKMQSDKGSIPDRFSAQQFSDYHSELNMSSLELGDSALYFCASSRGADAYEQYFGPGTRLTVT.

CDR3 amino acids: CASSLEQGIYGYTF. In nucleotides, the CDR3 is TGTGCCAGCAGCTTAGAACAGGGTATCTATGGCTACACCTTC. V and J are TRBV7-9 and TRBJ1-2; D may be TRBD1 (6 bases). CDR1 SEHNR and CDR2 FQNEAQ come from the germline V gene (reference sequence). Trimming took off 1 base at V and 4 bases at J, with 10 bases between the two ends. The CDR3 contains 14 residues.

The chain couples TRBV28 to TRBJ2-7; maybe TRBD2 (7 bases). V lost 7 bases to trimming and J lost 6 bases, with 22 bases between them. The CDR3 sequence is 15 residues long. CDR1 is MDHEN, CDR2 SYDVKM, per germline. CDR3 sequence (DNA): TGTGCCAGCACCACCTCGGGGGGCGCGCCCTCCGAGCAGTACTTC. The encoded protein is CASTTSGGAPSEQYF. The full variable domain, completed using reference TRBV28 and TRBJ2-7, is DVKVTQSSRYLVKRTGEKVFLECVQDMDHENMFWYRQDPGLGLRLIYFSYDVKMKEKGDIPEGYSVSREKKERFSLILESASTNQTSMYLCASTTSGGAPSEQYFGPGTRLTVT.

This rearrangement joins TRBV30 to TRBJ2-5; TRBD1 matches 7 bases. Per germline, CDR1 GTSNPN and CDR2 SVGIG (reference sequence). V lost 4 bases, J lost 5 bases, and 25 bases stayed unmatched. The CDR3 loop spans 19 amino acids. CDR3 nucleotide sequence: TGTGCCTGGACTCTACTTGTAGGGGGCAGGTTTGGAAAAATGGAGACCCAGTACTTC. It translates to CAWTLLVGGRFGKMETQYF.

The chain uses TRBV10-3 and TRBJ2-5; D unclear. Trimming stripped 8 bases from V and 5 bases from J, with 15 bases between. There are 13 residues in the CDR3. Germline CDR1 ENHRY, CDR2 SYGVKD. This chain's CDR3 is CAIGPRVRETQYF. CDR3 nucleotides: TGTGCCATCGGGCCCAGAGTTCGGGAGACCCAGTACTTC.

The chain employs TRBV5-8 and TRBJ1-5; possible D gene TRBD1, 6 bases. In germline, CDR1 is SGHTS, CDR2 YDEGEE. Trimming cost V 5 bases and J 4 bases, with 16 bases left between them. The CDR3 runs to 15 residues. CDR3 protein: CASSNTVTGNQPQHF. In DNA form, the CDR3 reads TGTGCCAGCAGTAATACGGTGACAGGTAATCAGCCCCAGCATTTT.

This rearrangement joins TRBV14 to TRBJ2-4; weak D call: TRBD2 (5 bases). The V gene lost 2 bases and the J gene lost 9 bases, with 11 bases spanning the gap. Per the germline V gene, CDR1 is SGHDN and CDR2 is FVKESK. The CDR3 loop spans 13 amino acids. The CDR3 region is CASSQREISIQYF. CDR3 nucleotide sequence: TGTGCCAGCAGCCAACGGGAAATCAGCATTCAGTACTTC.